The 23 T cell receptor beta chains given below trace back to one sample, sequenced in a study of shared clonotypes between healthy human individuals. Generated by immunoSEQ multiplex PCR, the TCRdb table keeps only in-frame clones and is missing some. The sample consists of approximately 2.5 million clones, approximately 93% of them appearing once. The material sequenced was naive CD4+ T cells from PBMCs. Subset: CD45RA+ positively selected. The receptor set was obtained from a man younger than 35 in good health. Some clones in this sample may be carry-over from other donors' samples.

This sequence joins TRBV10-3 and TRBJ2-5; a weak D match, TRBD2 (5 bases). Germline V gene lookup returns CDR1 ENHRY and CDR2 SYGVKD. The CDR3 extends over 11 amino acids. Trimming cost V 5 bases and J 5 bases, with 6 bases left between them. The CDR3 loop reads CAISRGETQYF. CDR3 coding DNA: TGTGCCATCAGTCGCGGGGAGACCCAGTACTTC.

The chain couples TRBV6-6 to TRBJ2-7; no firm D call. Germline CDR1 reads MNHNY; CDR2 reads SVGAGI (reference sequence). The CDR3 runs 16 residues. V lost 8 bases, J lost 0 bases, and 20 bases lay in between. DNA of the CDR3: TGTGCCAGCGCAGAGATGGCCTCGGGTCTCTCCTACGAGCAGTACTTC. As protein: CASAEMASGLSYEQYF.

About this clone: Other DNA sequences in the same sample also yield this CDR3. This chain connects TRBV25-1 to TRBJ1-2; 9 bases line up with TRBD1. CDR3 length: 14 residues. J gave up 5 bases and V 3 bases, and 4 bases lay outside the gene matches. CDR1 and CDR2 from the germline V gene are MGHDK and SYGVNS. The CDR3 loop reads CASSETGGGYGYTF. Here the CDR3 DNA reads TGTGCCAGCAGTGAGACAGGGGGTGGTTATGGCTACACCTTC.

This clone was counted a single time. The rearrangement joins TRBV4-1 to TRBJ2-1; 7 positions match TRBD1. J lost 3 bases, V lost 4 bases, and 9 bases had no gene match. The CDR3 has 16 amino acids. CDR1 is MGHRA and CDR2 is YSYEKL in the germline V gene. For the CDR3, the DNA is TGCGCCAGCAGCCGGGGGACAGCGCAAAACTACAATGAGCAGTTCTTC. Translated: CASSRGTAQNYNEQFF.

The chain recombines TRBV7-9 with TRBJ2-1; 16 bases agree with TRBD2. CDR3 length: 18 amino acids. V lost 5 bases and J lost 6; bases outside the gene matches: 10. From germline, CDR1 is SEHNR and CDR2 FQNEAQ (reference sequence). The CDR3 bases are TGTGCCAGCAGCGGGGGACTAGCGGGAGGGCTAAGTATCAATGAGCAGTTCTTC. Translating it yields CASSGGLAGGLSINEQFF.

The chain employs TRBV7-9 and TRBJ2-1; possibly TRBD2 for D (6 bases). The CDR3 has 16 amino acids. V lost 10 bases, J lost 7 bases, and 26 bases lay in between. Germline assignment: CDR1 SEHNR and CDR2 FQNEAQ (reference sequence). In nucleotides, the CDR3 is TGTGCCACTACTACCGGGAGCCTAGATCTTAGGAATGAGCAGTTCTTC. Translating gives CATTTGSLDLRNEQFF.

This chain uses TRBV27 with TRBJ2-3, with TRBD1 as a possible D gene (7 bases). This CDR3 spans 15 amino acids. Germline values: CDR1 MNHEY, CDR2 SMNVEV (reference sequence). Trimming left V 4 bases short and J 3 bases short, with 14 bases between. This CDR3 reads CASSSQGGRTDTQYF. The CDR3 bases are TGTGCCAGCAGTTCCCAGGGGGGACGGACAGATACGCAGTATTTT.

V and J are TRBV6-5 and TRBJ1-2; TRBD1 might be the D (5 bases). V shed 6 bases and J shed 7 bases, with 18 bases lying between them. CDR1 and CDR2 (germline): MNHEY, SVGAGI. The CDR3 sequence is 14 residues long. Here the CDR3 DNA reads TGTGCCAGCAGGCACGGGACCGGGGTTTCTGGCTACACCTTC. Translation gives CASRHGTGVSGYTF.

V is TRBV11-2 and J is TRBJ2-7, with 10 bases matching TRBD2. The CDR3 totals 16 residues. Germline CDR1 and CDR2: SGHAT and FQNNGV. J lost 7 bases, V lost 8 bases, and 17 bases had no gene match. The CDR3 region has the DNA TGTGCCAGCGGCTCTAGCGGGAGTGCGGGACGGGGTGAGCAGTACTTC. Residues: CASGSSGSAGRGEQYF.

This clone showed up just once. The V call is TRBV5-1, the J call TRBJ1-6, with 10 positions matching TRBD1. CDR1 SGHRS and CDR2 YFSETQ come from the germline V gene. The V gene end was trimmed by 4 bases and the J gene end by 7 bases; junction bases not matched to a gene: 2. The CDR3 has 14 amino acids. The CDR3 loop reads CASSGGQGNSPLHF. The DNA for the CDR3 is TGCGCCAGCAGCGGGGGACAGGGGAATTCACCCCTCCACTTT.

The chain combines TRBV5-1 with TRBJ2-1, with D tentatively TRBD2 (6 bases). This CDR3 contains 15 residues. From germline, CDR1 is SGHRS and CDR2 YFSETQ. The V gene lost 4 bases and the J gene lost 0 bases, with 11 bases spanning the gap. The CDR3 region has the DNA TGCGCCAGCAGCCAGCGGGTGAGCTCCTACAATGAGCAGTTCTTC. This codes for CASSQRVSSYNEQFF.

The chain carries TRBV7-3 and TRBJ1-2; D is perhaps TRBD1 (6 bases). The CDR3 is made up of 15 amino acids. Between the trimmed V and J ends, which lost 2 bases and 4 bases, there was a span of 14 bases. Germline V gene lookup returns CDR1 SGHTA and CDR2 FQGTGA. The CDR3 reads CASSLLQGSIYGYTF. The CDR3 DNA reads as TGTGCCAGCAGCTTACTACAGGGTAGTATCTATGGCTACACCTTC.

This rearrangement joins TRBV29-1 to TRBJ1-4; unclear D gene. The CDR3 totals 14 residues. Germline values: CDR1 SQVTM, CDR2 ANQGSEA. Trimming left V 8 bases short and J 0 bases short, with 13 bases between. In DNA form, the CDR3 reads TGCAGCATTTGGGAGGGTACAACTAATGAAAAACTGTTTTTT. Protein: CSIWEGTTNEKLFF.

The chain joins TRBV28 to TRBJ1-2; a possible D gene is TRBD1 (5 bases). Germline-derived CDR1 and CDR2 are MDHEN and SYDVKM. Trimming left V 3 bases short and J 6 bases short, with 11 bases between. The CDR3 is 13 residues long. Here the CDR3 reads CASSFSGLNGYTF. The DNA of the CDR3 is TGTGCCAGCAGTTTTTCAGGGTTGAATGGCTACACCTTC.

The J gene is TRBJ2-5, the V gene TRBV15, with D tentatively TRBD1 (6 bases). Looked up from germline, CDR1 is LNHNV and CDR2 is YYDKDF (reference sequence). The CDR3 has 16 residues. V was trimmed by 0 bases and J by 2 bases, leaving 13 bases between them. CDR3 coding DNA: TGTGCCACCAGCAGAGATCTAGGACAGCGACAAGAGACCCAGTACTTC. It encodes CATSRDLGQRQETQYF.

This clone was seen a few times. The CDR3 loop is CASREIAAFF. The CDR3, as DNA: TGTGCCAGCAGAGAGATTGCGGCTTTCTTT. V usage is TRBV2 and J usage is TRBJ1-1; D is ambiguous. Germline values: CDR1 SNHLY, CDR2 FYNNEI. Trimming left V 6 bases short and J 11 bases short, with 10 bases between. This CDR3 comprises 10 residues.

The CDR3 loop is CASTRTSGTPDTQYF. The CDR3, as DNA: TGTGCCTCCACTAGGACTAGCGGGACCCCAGATACGCAGTATTTT. The chain combines TRBV9 with TRBJ2-3; 12 nucleotides align to TRBD2. The junction had 10 bases not matched to a gene; V was cut back by 10 bases and J by 4 bases. The CDR3 spans 15 residues. CDR1 is SGDLS and CDR2 is YYNGEE in the germline V gene.

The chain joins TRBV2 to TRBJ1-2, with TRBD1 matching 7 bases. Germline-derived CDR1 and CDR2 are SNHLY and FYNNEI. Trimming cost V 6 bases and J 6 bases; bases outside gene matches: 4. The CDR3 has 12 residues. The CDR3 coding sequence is TGTGCCAGCAGAGAAACAGGGGATGGCTACACCTTC. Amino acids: CASRETGDGYTF. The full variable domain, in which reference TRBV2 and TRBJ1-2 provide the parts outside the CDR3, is EPEVTQTPSHQVTQMGQEVILRCVPISNHLYFYWYRQILGQKVEFLVSFYNNEISEKSEIFDDQFSVERPDGSNFTLKIRSTKLEDSAMYFCASRETGDGYTFGSGTRLTVV.

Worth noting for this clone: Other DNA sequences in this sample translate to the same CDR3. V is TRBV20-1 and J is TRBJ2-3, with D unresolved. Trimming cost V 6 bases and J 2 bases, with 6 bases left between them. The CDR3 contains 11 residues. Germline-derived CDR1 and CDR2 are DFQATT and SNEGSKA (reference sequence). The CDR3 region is CSASHTDTQYF. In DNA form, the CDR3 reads TGCAGTGCCAGCCACACAGATACGCAGTATTTT.

CDR3 bases: TGTGCCAGCAGTCCTCCCGCTTCCACTAAGCCTAGCACAGATACGCAGTATTTT. It specifies CASSPPASTKPSTDTQYF. V is TRBV28 and J is TRBJ2-3; the D is unclear. The germline CDR1 and CDR2 sequences are MDHEN and SYDVKM. This CDR3 spans 18 amino acids. V lost 5 bases and J 0 bases, leaving 21 bases between the germline ends.

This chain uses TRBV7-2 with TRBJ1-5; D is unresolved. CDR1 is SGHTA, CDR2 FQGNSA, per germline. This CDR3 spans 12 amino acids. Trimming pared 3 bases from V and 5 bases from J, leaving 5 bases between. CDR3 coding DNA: TGTGCCAGCAGCTTTGGGGATCAGCCCCAGCATTTT. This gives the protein CASSFGDQPQHF.

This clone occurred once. The CDR3 coding sequence is TGTGCCAGTATAGCCGGGACCACAGATACGCAGTATTTT. This translates into CASIAGTTDTQYF. This chain joins TRBV19 and TRBJ2-3, with D possibly being TRBD1 or TRBD2 (5 bases each). V was clipped by 7 bases and J by 2 bases, with 10 bases between them. The length of the CDR3 is 13 residues. CDR1 and CDR2 from the germline V gene are LNHDA and SQIVND (reference sequence).

For the CDR3, the DNA is TGTGCCAGCAGCTCCCGGGACAGGTCGCGCAATGAGCAGTTCTTC. As protein: CASSSRDRSRNEQFF. The chain links TRBV7-8 to TRBJ2-1; 8 bases align to TRBD1. CDR1 is SGHVS, CDR2 FQNEAQ, per germline. V trimming: 4 bases; J trimming: 6 bases; junction bases outside the gene matches: 8. The CDR3 loop spans 15 amino acids.